These 18 T cell receptor beta chains originate from one sample sequenced in a study of blood T cells in healthy people across ages. Through a sample-barcoded 5' primer and a J-beta primer mix, a second PCR was run for about 7 to 12 cycles. MiXCR, run by TCRdb on the 5' RACE reads, gives a single entry per CDR3 protein. This table holds about 1.6 million distinct CDR3 sequences, around 36% found once. The sequenced sample was blood. These receptors originate from a woman aged 30 to 39 in good health.

A few counts support this clonotype. The J gene is TRBJ2-7, the V gene TRBV2; D possibly corresponds to TRBD1 (5 bases). Per the germline V gene, CDR1 is SNHLY and CDR2 is FYNNEI. This CDR3 comprises 15 residues. Trimming removed 7 bases from V and 0 bases from J, with 16 bases in between. The DNA for the CDR3 is TGTGCCAGCATCGCGACAGCCCCCAGCTCCTACGAGCAGTACTTC. Translating it yields CASIATAPSSYEQYF.

The chain combines TRBV4-1 with TRBJ2-1; 7 bases are a match to TRBD2. The CDR3 consists of 16 residues. V lost 1 base and J lost 4; bases outside the gene matches: 7. The germline CDR1 and CDR2 sequences are MGHRA and YSYEKL. Here the CDR3 reads CASSQVLAGEYNEQFF. CDR3 sequence (DNA): TGCGCCAGCAGCCAAGTCCTGGCGGGGGAATACAATGAGCAGTTCTTC.

The V gene is TRBV5-5, the J gene TRBJ2-5; D is possibly TRBD1 (6 bases). Germline V CDR1 and CDR2: SGHKS, YYEKEE (reference sequence). The CDR3 extends over 16 amino acids. With 3 bases removed from V and 5 bases from J, the gap between germline ends came to 20 bases. In DNA, the CDR3 is TGTGCCAGCAGCTCACCCCACAGGGTCGTCCGGGAGACCCAGTACTTC. Protein sequence: CASSSPHRVVRETQYF.

This clonotype turned up a few times. The rearrangement joins TRBV27 to TRBJ1-2; 10 nucleotides align to TRBD1. This CDR3 is 15 amino acids long. The V and J ends lost 5 bases and 6 bases, in that order; junction bases with no gene match: 9. Germline V gives CDR1 MNHEY, CDR2 SMNVEV (reference sequence). DNA for the CDR3: TGTGCCAGCAGTCCGGGACAGGGGAGGCAAAATGGCTACACCTTC. Protein: CASSPGQGRQNGYTF.

This clonotype was counted at least ten times. The chain uses TRBV7-2 and TRBJ2-7; TRBD2 matches at 7 bases. In germline, CDR1 is SGHTA, CDR2 FQGNSA. CDR3 length: 15 amino acids. Trimming cost V 6 bases and J 6 bases; bases outside gene matches: 14. CDR3 residues: CASSRSSSAGSEQYF. The CDR3 coding sequence is TGTGCCAGCAGTCGAAGTTCATCAGCGGGATCCGAGCAGTACTTC. The full variable domain, its missing parts supplied by reference TRBV7-2 and TRBJ2-7, is GAGVSQSPSNKVTEKGKDVELRCDPISGHTALYWYRQSLGQGLEFLIYFQGNSAPDKSGLPSDRFSAERTGGSVSTLTIQRTQQEDSAVYLCASSRSSSAGSEQYFGPGTRLTVT.

This clonotype occurred many times. The genes are TRBV4-1 and TRBJ2-7, with D perhaps matching TRBD2 (6 bases). Trimming left V 1 base short and J 4 bases short, with 11 bases between. CDR3 length: 14 residues. Germline V gene sequence: CDR1 MGHRA, CDR2 YSYEKL. The CDR3 loop is CASSQGGLVYEQYF. In DNA, the CDR3 is TGCGCCAGCAGCCAAGGGGGACTCGTTTACGAGCAGTACTTC.

This clonotype turned up a few times. The V gene is TRBV11-2, the J gene TRBJ1-4; tentatively, D is TRBD1 (5 bases). CDR3 length: 15 residues. In germline, CDR1 is SGHAT, CDR2 FQNNGV. V was pared by 1 base and J by 8 bases, with 14 bases between. CDR3 loop: CASSLAAGATEKLFF. The DNA of the CDR3 is TGTGCCAGCAGCTTAGCCGCTGGGGCGACGGAAAAACTGTTTTTT. Full variable domain (remainder filled in from reference TRBV11-2 and TRBJ1-4): EAGVAQSPRYKIIEKRQSVAFWCNPISGHATLYWYQQILGQGPKLLIQFQNNGVVDDSQLPKDRFSAERLKGVDSTLKIQPAKLEDSAVYLCASSLAAGATEKLFFGSGTQLSVL.

The chain is built from TRBV7-2 and TRBJ2-1, with TRBD2 matching 10 bases. V lost 1 base to trimming and J lost 12 bases; unmatched junction nucleotides: 9. Germline-derived CDR1 and CDR2 are SGHTA and FQGNSA. This CDR3 contains 15 residues. The CDR3 loop is CASSLEISGGKRQFF. DNA for the CDR3: TGTGCCAGCAGCTTAGAGATTAGCGGGGGGAAACGGCAGTTCTTC. Looking up the rest from reference TRBV7-2 and TRBJ2-1 gives the full variable domain: GAGVSQSPSNKVTEKGKDVELRCDPISGHTALYWYRQSLGQGLEFLIYFQGNSAPDKSGLPSDRFSAERTGGSVSTLTIQRTQQEDSAVYLCASSLEISGGKRQFFGPGTRLTVL.

The chain recombines TRBV27 with TRBJ2-5, with 9 bases aligning to TRBD2. Per germline, CDR1 MNHEY and CDR2 SMNVEV (reference sequence). J was trimmed by 5 bases and V by 2 bases; bases with no gene match: 12. The CDR3 covers 17 residues. The CDR3 DNA reads as TGTGCCAGCAGTTTAGACCCAGCGGGGGGCCGGTGGGAGACCCAGTACTTC. This encodes CASSLDPAGGRWETQYF.

A note on this clonotype: This CDR3 is missing its conserved last phenylalanine or tryptophan, likely due to a read error. The J gene is TRBJ1-2, the V gene TRBV19; 8 positions match TRBD1. V was pared by 7 bases and J by 5 bases, with 12 bases of the junction left unmatched. The length of the CDR3 is 15 residues. CDR1 is LNHDA and CDR2 is SQIVND in the germline V gene (reference sequence). This chain's CDR3 is CASKRQGRKRYGYTL. The DNA of the CDR3 is TGTGCCAGTAAAAGACAGGGGCGCAAGCGTTATGGCTACACCCTC.

This rearrangement joins TRBV7-9 to TRBJ1-2; D is unclear. V was cut by 5 bases and J by 10 bases, with 20 bases left in between. CDR3 size: 14 residues. Germline CDR1 reads SEHNR; CDR2 reads FQNEAQ (reference sequence). The DNA of the CDR3 is TGTGCCAGCAGCCCGGTCGGGCAGCCAGATGACTACACCTTC. Its protein is CASSPVGQPDDYTF.

This clonotype was recorded once. The V and J genes are TRBV20-1 and TRBJ1-5; 7 bases map to TRBD1. The CDR3 runs to 15 residues. In germline, CDR1 is DFQATT, CDR2 SNEGSKA (reference sequence). The V and J ends lost 6 bases and 0 bases, in that order; junction bases with no gene match: 8. The CDR3 here is CSAIQGINSNQPQHF. DNA of the CDR3: TGCAGTGCCATACAGGGGATCAATAGCAATCAGCCCCAGCATTTT.

V and J are TRBV20-1 and TRBJ1-2, with D possibly TRBD1 on 5 matching bases. CDR1 and CDR2 from the germline V gene are DFQATT and SNEGSKA (reference sequence). V was pared by 6 bases and J by 8 bases, with 16 bases between. The CDR3 extends over 12 amino acids. The CDR3 protein is CSARGGDQGYTF. The DNA for the CDR3 is TGCAGTGCCCGGGGAGGGGACCAAGGCTACACCTTC.

The V and J genes are TRBV12-3 or TRBV12-4 and TRBJ2-3, with 13 bases matching TRBD2. The V gene end was trimmed by 8 bases and the J gene end by 2 bases; junction bases not matched to a gene: 13. The CDR3 is 18 amino acids. CDR3 loop: CASGGLAGPLYLTDTQYF. CDR3 DNA sequence: TGTGCCAGCGGGGGACTAGCGGGGCCCCTCTATCTCACAGATACGCAGTATTTT.

A word on this clonotype: Since a much larger clone is just one base distant, this may be a read error. The rearrangement joins TRBV5-1 to TRBJ2-7; 13 bases are a match to TRBD2. Per germline, CDR1 SGHRS and CDR2 YFSETQ. Trimming took 2 bases from V and 4 from J; bases not matched to a gene: 3. The CDR3 is made up of 15 amino acids. CDR3 DNA sequence: TGCGCCAGCAGCTTACCGACTAGCGGGGGGTACGAGCAGTACTTC. This gives the protein CASSLPTSGGYEQYF.

V is TRBV7-2 and J is TRBJ1-5; D is possibly TRBD1 (5 bases). The V end was cut by 1 base, the J end by 4 bases, with 11 bases between. Germline CDR1 SGHTA, CDR2 FQGNSA. This CDR3 region has 15 residues. The CDR3 bases are TGTGCCAGCAGCTTAGGGGCAGGGCCGAATCAGCCCCAGCATTTT. Protein: CASSLGAGPNQPQHF.

This clonotype was found a few times. CDR3 loop: CASSQVKRGGWSTDTQYF. The CDR3, as DNA: TGTGCCAGCAGCCAAGTCAAGAGAGGCGGGTGGAGCACAGATACGCAGTATTTT. The chain joins TRBV14 to TRBJ2-3, with D perhaps TRBD2 (5 bases). Germline V lookup: CDR1 SGHDN, CDR2 FVKESK. V dropped 1 base and J dropped 0 bases, with 17 bases sitting between them. The CDR3 is 18 residues long.

This clonotype was counted a few times. Here the CDR3 reads CASSITQATAYEQYF. CDR3 sequence (DNA): TGTGCCAGTAGTATAACCCAGGCGACAGCCTACGAGCAGTACTTC. The chain employs TRBV19 and TRBJ2-7; tentatively, D is TRBD1 (5 bases). Germline loops: CDR1 LNHDA, CDR2 SQIVND (reference sequence). Trimming took 2 bases from V and 2 from J, leaving 13 bases between them. The CDR3 runs to 15 residues.